This T cell receptor beta chain was identified in a study of technical replicates of blood from a handful of donors. Repertoires were generated with immunoSEQ multiplex PCR, while TCRdb's copy carries only in-frame clones and drops some. Here the sample spans some 87,000 clones, around 90% being singletons. The CDR3 loop spans 17 amino acids. CDR1 is LNHNV, CDR2 YYDKDF, per germline (reference sequence). V lost 0 bases to trimming and J lost 1 base, with 14 bases between them. The specimen was T cells isolated from PBMCs. The rearrangement joins TRBV15 to TRBJ2-3; possible D gene TRBD1, 6 bases. The sequence derives from a human donor in good health. CDR3 loop: CATSRDPHRVGTDTQYF. CDR3 sequence (DNA): TGTGCCACCAGCAGAGACCCCCACAGGGTTGGCACAGATACGCAGTATTTT.